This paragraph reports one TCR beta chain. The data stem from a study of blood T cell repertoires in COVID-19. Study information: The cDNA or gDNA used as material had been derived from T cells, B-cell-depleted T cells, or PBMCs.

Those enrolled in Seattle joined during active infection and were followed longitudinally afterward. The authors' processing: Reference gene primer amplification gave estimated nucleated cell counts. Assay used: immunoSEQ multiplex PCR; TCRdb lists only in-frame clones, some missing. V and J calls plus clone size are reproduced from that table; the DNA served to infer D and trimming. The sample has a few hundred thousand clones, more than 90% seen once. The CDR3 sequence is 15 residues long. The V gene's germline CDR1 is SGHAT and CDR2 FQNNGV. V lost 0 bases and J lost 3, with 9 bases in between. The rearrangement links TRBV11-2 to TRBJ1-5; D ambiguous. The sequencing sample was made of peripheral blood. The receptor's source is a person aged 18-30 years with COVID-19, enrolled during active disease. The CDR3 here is CASSLDFADNQPQHF. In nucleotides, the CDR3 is TGTGCCAGCAGCTTAGATTTCGCAGACAATCAGCCCCAGCATTTT.